These 24 T cell receptor beta chains came from one sample sequenced in a study of blood T cell repertoires in COVID-19. TCRdb's copy holds only in-frame clones and misses some; the assay was immunoSEQ multiplex PCR. The top ten clones hold about 6.5% of a sample with 150,000 to 200,000 clones, 86% of them seen once. Input material: peripheral blood. These receptors were taken from a woman aged 80 or older in a cohort sampled during active or convalescent COVID-19.

The genes are TRBV4-1 and TRBJ2-1, with 9 bases lining up with TRBD1. The trim removed 3 bases at V and 2 bases at J, leaving 2 bases unmatched. Germline lookup yields CDR1 MGHRA and CDR2 YSYEKL. This CDR3 contains 15 residues. This CDR3 reads CASSHRTGAYNEQFF. Written as DNA, the CDR3 is TGCGCCAGCAGCCATCGGACAGGGGCCTACAATGAGCAGTTCTTC.

The V call is TRBV5-5, the J call TRBJ1-4; the match to TRBD1 covers 12 bases. Germline V gene data show CDR1 as SGHKS and CDR2 as YYEKEE (reference sequence). The CDR3 has 17 residues. V was pared by 4 bases and J by 4 bases, with 8 bases of the junction left unmatched. The CDR3 reads CASSGGTGGSNNEKLFF. In nucleotides, the CDR3 is TGTGCCAGCAGCGGTGGGACAGGGGGCAGTAATAATGAAAAACTGTTTTTT.

The gene calls are TRBV7-9 and TRBJ2-3; D call uncertain. Deletions cut 5 bases from V and 2 bases from J, with 14 bases between. CDR1 is SEHNR, CDR2 FQNEAQ, per germline (reference sequence). This CDR3 has 15 residues. CDR3: CASSKALIDTDTQYF. CDR3 DNA sequence: TGTGCCAGCAGCAAAGCCCTAATTGACACAGATACGCAGTATTTT.

The chain uses TRBV4-3 and TRBJ2-5; weak D call: TRBD2 (5 bases). V lost 8 bases to trimming and J lost 0 bases, with 10 bases between them. Germline-derived CDR1 and CDR2 are LGHNA and YSLEER. The length of the CDR3 is 13 residues. DNA for the CDR3: TGCGCCAGCGCTAGGAGGTACCAAGAGACCCAGTACTTC. Translating it yields CASARRYQETQYF.

Turning to this clone: At one boundary the junction diverges from the germline segment, which might be a read error. The J gene is TRBJ2-2, the V gene TRBV7-7; D is uncertain. This CDR3 has 14 residues. The germline gives CDR1 SSHAT, CDR2 FNYEAQ (reference sequence). Here the CDR3 reads CASSLVPGARELFF. The CDR3 DNA is TGTGCTAGCAGCTTAGTACCCGGTGCCCGGGAGCTGTTTTTT.

The gene calls are TRBV9 and TRBJ2-3; possible D gene TRBD2, 6 bases. The CDR3 totals 17 residues. The V end was cut by 0 bases, the J end by 4 bases, with 18 bases between. The germline V gene has CDR1 SGDLS and CDR2 YYNGEE. Here the CDR3 reads CASSVGGQRVWSDTQYF. For the CDR3, the DNA is TGTGCCAGCAGCGTAGGTGGTCAGCGGGTGTGGTCAGATACGCAGTATTTT.

This clone was detected once. The chain uses TRBV5-1 and TRBJ1-4; D gene ambiguous. Germline lookup yields CDR1 SGHRS and CDR2 YFSETQ. V was pared by 3 bases and J by 5 bases, with 8 bases between. This CDR3 is 13 amino acids long. The CDR3 spells CASSSQWNEKLFF. In nucleotides, the CDR3 is TGCGCCAGCAGCTCGCAGTGGAATGAAAAACTGTTTTTT.

This chain uses TRBV5-1 with TRBJ2-3; the D gene is possibly TRBD1 (5 bases). This CDR3 spans 14 amino acids. V dropped 0 bases and J dropped 2 bases, with 7 bases sitting between them. CDR1 and CDR2 (germline): SGHRS, YFSETQ. CDR3 amino acids: CASSLGTPTDTQYF. CDR3 sequence (DNA): TGCGCCAGCAGCTTGGGGACACCCACAGATACGCAGTATTTT.

The J gene is TRBJ2-1, the V gene TRBV11-3; a weak D match, TRBD1 (5 bases). Germline V lookup: CDR1 SGHNT, CDR2 YENEEA. Trimming removed 0 bases at V and 0 bases at J, with 6 bases between. The CDR3 runs 15 residues. CDR3 amino acids: CASSLDQGSYNEQFF. CDR3 DNA sequence: TGTGCCAGCAGCTTAGACCAGGGCTCCTACAATGAGCAGTTCTTC.

CDR3 in DNA: TGTGCCAGCAGCTCTACTAGGAATGAGCAGTTCTTC. It encodes CASSSTRNEQFF. The rearrangement uses TRBV7-2 and TRBJ2-1; TRBD2 is a possible D gene (5 bases). The germline V and J ends were trimmed by 4 bases and 7 bases, with 8 bases remaining between them. The CDR3 consists of 12 residues. The V gene's germline CDR1 is SGHTA and CDR2 FQGNSA.

This chain uses TRBV27 with TRBJ2-7; D may be TRBD2 (6 bases). The CDR3 length is 15 residues. CDR1 is MNHEY and CDR2 is SMNVEV in the germline V gene (reference sequence). The V end lost 5 bases, the J end lost 1 base, and 15 bases lay between the germline ends. The CDR3 here is CASSPRRGGSYEQYV. The CDR3 nucleotides are TGTGCCAGCAGTCCTCGGAGGGGAGGATCCTACGAGCAGTACGTC.

The J gene is TRBJ1-1, the V gene TRBV9, with no clear D. The CDR3 length is 15 residues. Germline V lookup: CDR1 SGDLS, CDR2 YYNGEE. V dropped 6 bases and J dropped 4 bases, with 19 bases sitting between them. CDR3 coding DNA: TGTGCCAGCACCCCTTATGAGGGAAAGAGCACTGAAGCTTTCTTT. It yields the protein CASTPYEGKSTEAFF.

There are a few counts of this clone. The chain recombines TRBV4-2 with TRBJ1-5, with D perhaps matching TRBD1 (5 bases). CDR3 length: 18 residues. The V gene lost 0 bases and the J gene lost 2 bases, with 17 bases spanning the gap. Germline CDR1 and CDR2: LGHNA and YNFKEQ. CDR3 sequence reads: CASSQDARGGNGNQPQHF. For the CDR3, the DNA is TGTGCCAGCAGCCAAGATGCGAGGGGCGGGAACGGCAATCAGCCCCAGCATTTT.

This sequence joins TRBV7-2 and TRBJ2-4, with D perhaps matching TRBD1 (6 bases). Trimming pared 6 bases from V and 6 bases from J, leaving 15 bases between. Germline assignment: CDR1 SGHTA and CDR2 FQGNSA. CDR3 length: 14 residues. This CDR3 reads CASRFIEGGNIQYF. The CDR3 DNA follows: TGTGCCAGCAGATTTATAGAAGGGGGAAACATTCAGTACTTC. Full variable domain (missing parts from reference TRBV7-2 and TRBJ2-4): GAGVSQSPSNKVTEKGKDVELRCDPISGHTALYWYRQSLGQGLEFLIYFQGNSAPDKSGLPSDRFSAERTGGSVSTLTIQRTQQEDSAVYLCASRFIEGGNIQYFGAGTRLSVL.

The chain joins TRBV5-1 to TRBJ2-3; 7 positions agree with TRBD1. V lost 3 bases, J lost 3 bases, and 10 bases stayed unmatched. The CDR3 is 16 residues long. The germline CDR1 and CDR2 sequences are SGHRS and YFSETQ. DNA of the CDR3: TGCGCCAGCAGCTCCCCGGGTGGGACAGTGACAGATACGCAGTATTTT. Residues: CASSSPGGTVTDTQYF.

V is TRBV7-8 and J is TRBJ2-4, with D possibly matching TRBD2 (6 bases). The CDR3 sequence is 14 residues long. The V gene's germline CDR1 is SGHVS and CDR2 FQNEAQ. Between the trimmed V and J ends, which lost 1 base and 9 bases, there was a span of 13 bases. CDR3 in amino acids: CASSLGSVGGIQYF. CDR3 DNA sequence: TGTGCCAGCAGCTTAGGGTCGGTGGGAGGCATTCAGTACTTC.

CDR3: CASSLGNRGYGYTF. In DNA, the CDR3 is TGTGCCAGCAGCTTGGGGAATCGCGGCTATGGCTACACCTTC. The V call is TRBV5-6, the J call TRBJ1-2; no definite D call. CDR1 SGHDT and CDR2 YYEEEE come from the germline V gene. V was pared by 0 bases and J by 4 bases, with 10 bases between. The CDR3 contains 14 residues.

This clone was counted once. This sequence joins TRBV7-5 and TRBJ1-2; the DNA was not used to check the table's D call, TRBD1. TRBV7-5 is a listed pseudogene. The CDR3 covers 15 residues. The DNA of the CDR3 is TGTGCCAGAAGCTCGGGACAGGGGGCGCGGGGTGGCTACACCTTC. Translation: CARSSGQGARGGYTF.

Only one count was recorded for this clone. The chain is built from TRBV10-3 and TRBJ1-5; D perhaps matches TRBD1 (6 bases). The CDR3 length is 16 residues. Germline V gene sequence: CDR1 ENHRY, CDR2 SYGVKD. V shed 2 bases and J shed 0 bases, with 11 bases lying between them. CDR3 region: CAISENPDSSNQPQHF. The CDR3, as DNA: TGTGCCATCAGTGAGAACCCGGACAGTAGCAATCAGCCCCAGCATTTT.

V and J are TRBV11-2 and TRBJ1-6; no clear D. The CDR3 extends over 17 amino acids. The germline gives CDR1 SGHAT, CDR2 FQNNGV. Trimming shortened V by 3 bases and J by 4 bases, and 16 bases separated the two germline ends. The CDR3 DNA reads TGTGCCAGCAGCTTTGCCTCCTCTACCCAATATAATTCACCCCTCCACTTT. Translation gives CASSFASSTQYNSPLHF.

The chain combines TRBV3-1 (or the pseudogene TRBV3-2) with TRBJ2-2, with a possible D match to TRBD1 (5 bases). CDR1 and CDR2 from the germline V gene are LGHDT and YNNKEL (reference sequence). This CDR3 contains 19 residues. Trimming shortened V by 0 bases and J by 1 base, and 18 bases separated the two germline ends. CDR3 nucleotide sequence: TGTGCCAGCAGCCAAGATCAAGGTAAGGGGATGGGGAACACCGGGGAGCTGTTTTTT. This sequence encodes CASSQDQGKGMGNTGELFF.

This chain links TRBV5-1 with TRBJ1-2; maybe TRBD1 (5 bases). The CDR3 has 14 residues. Germline loops: CDR1 SGHRS, CDR2 YFSETQ. V dropped 4 bases and J dropped 6 bases, with 16 bases sitting between them. CDR3: CASSPEQTGDGYTF. The CDR3 DNA sequence: TGCGCCAGCAGCCCCGAGCAAACAGGAGATGGCTACACCTTC.

This chain connects TRBV9 to TRBJ1-4; D might be TRBD1 (5 bases). Trimming stripped 0 bases from V and 5 bases from J, with 11 bases between. The germline CDR1 and CDR2 sequences are SGDLS and YYNGEE. This CDR3 spans 15 amino acids. The CDR3 DNA reads TGTGCCAGCAGCGTAGGGGCGACAGAAAATGAAAAACTGTTTTTT. It translates to CASSVGATENEKLFF.

The chain recombines TRBV18 with TRBJ1-6; possibly TRBD1 for D (5 bases). Germline V lookup: CDR1 KGHSH, CDR2 LQKENI. CDR3 length: 16 amino acids. Deletions cut 3 bases from V and 7 bases from J, with 16 bases between. The CDR3 DNA follows: TGTGCCAGCTCACCGACGACAGTGGGTAGGAATTCACCCCTCCACTTT. It yields the protein CASSPTTVGRNSPLHF.